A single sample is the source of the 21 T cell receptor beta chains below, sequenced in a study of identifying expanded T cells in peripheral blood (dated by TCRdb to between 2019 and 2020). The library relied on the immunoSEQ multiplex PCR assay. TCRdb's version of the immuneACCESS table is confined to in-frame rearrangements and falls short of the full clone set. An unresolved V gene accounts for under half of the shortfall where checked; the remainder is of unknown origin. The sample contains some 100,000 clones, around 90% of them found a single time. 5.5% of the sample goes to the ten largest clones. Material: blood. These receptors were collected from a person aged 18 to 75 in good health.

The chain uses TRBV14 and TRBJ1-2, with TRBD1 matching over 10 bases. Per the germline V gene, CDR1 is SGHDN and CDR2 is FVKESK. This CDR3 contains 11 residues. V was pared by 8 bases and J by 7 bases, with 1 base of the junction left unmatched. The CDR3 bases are TGTGCCAGCGGGACAGGGGCTGGCTACACCTTC. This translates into CASGTGAGYTF.

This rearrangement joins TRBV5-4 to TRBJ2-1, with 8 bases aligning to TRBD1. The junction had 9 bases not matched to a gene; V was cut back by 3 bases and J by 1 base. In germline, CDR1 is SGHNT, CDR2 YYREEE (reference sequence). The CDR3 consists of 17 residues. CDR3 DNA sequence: TGTGCCAGCAGCTCGGGGCCGACAGGGGAATCCTACAATGAGCAGTTCTTC. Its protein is CASSSGPTGESYNEQFF.

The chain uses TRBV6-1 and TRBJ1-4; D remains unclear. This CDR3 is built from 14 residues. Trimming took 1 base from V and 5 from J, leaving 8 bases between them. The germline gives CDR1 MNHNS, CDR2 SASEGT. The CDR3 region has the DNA TGTGCCAGCAGTGAAGTTTTCCAAAATGAAAAACTGTTTTTT. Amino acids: CASSEVFQNEKLFF.

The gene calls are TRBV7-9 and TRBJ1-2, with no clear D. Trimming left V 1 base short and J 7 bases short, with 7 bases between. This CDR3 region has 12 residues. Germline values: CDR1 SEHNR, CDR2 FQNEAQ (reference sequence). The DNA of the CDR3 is TGTGCCAGCAGCTTAGGGGTCGCTGGCTACACCTTC. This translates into CASSLGVAGYTF.

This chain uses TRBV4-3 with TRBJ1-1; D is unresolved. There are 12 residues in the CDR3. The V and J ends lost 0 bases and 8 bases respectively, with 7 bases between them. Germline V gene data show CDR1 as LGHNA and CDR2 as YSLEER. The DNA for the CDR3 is TGCGCCAGCAGCCAAGATACCGGAGAAGCTTTCTTT. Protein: CASSQDTGEAFF.

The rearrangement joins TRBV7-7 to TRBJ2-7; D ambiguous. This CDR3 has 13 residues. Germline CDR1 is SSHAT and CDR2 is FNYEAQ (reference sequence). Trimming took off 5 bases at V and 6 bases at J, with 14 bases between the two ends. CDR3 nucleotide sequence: TGTGCCAGCAGCCCTATGGTGCTAGGCGAGCAGTACTTC. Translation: CASSPMVLGEQYF.

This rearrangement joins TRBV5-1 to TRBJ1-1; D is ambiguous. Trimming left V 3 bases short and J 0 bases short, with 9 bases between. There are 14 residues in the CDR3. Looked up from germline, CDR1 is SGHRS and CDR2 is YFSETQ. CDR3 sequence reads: CASSSTAVNTEAFF. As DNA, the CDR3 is TGCGCCAGCAGCTCGACCGCAGTGAACACTGAAGCTTTCTTT.

The CDR3 here is CASSLGGARNNEQFF. In nucleotides, the CDR3 is TGTGCCAGCAGTTTGGGCGGGGCAAGAAACAATGAGCAGTTCTTC. The chain has TRBV27 and TRBJ2-1; a weak D match, TRBD2 (6 bases). CDR1 is MNHEY, CDR2 SMNVEV, per germline (reference sequence). The V end lost 3 bases, the J end lost 5 bases, and 14 bases lay between the germline ends. This CDR3 spans 15 amino acids.

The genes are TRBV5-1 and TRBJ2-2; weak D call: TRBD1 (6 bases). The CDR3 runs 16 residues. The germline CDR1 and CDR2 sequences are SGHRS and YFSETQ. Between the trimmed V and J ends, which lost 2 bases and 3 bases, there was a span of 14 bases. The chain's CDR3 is CASSFSSGTYTGELFF. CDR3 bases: TGCGCCAGCAGCTTCTCATCCGGGACATACACCGGGGAGCTGTTTTTT.

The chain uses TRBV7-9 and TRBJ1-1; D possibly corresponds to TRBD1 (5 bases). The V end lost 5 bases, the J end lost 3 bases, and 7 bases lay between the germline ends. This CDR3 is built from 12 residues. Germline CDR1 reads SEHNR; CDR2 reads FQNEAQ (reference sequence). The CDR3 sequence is CASSRGDTEAFF. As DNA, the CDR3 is TGTGCCAGCAGCCGAGGGGACACTGAAGCTTTCTTT.

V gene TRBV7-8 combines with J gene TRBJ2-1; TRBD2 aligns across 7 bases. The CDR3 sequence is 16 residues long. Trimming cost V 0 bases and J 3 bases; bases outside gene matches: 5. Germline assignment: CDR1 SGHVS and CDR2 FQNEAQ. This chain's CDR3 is CASSLAGRGYYNEQFF. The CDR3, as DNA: TGTGCCAGCAGCTTAGCGGGGCGGGGGTACTACAATGAGCAGTTCTTC.

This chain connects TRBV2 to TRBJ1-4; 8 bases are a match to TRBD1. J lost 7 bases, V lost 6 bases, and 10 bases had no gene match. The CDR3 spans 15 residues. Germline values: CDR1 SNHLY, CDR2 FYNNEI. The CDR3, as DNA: TGTGCCAGCAGCGAGGACAGGGTAGGAGGTGAAAAACTGTTTTTT. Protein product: CASSEDRVGGEKLFF.

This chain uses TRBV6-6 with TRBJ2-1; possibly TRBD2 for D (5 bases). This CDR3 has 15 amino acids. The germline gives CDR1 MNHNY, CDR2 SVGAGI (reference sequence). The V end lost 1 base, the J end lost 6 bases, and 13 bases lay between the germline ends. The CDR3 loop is CASSYLATRGNEQFF. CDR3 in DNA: TGTGCCAGCAGTTACTTAGCGACCCGAGGCAATGAGCAGTTCTTC.

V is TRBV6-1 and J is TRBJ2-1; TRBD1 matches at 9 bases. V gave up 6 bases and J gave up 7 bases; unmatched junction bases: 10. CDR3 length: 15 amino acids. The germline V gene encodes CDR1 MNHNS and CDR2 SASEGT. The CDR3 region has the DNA TGTGCCAGCAGCCACCGGGACAGGGTTCCAAATGAGCAGTTCTTC. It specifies CASSHRDRVPNEQFF.

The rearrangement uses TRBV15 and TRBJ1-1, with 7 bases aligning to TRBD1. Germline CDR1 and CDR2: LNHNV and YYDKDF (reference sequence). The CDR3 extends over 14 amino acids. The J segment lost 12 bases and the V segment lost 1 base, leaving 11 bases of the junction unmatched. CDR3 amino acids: CATSRVPQDRSPFF. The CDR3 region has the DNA TGTGCCACCAGCAGAGTTCCACAGGACAGGTCGCCTTTCTTT.

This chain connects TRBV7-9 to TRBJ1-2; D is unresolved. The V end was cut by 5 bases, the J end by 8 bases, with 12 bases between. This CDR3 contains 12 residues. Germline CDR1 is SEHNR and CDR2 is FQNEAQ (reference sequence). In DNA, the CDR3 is TGTGCCAGCAGCGCCGGTCGGGTCGGCTACACCTTC. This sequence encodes CASSAGRVGYTF. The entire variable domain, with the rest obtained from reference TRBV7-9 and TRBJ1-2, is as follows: DTGVSQNPRHKITKRGQNVTFRCDPISEHNRLYWYRQTLGQGPEFLTYFQNEAQLEKSRLLSDRFSAERPKGSFSTLEIQRTEQGDSAMYLCASSAGRVGYTFGSGTRLTVV.

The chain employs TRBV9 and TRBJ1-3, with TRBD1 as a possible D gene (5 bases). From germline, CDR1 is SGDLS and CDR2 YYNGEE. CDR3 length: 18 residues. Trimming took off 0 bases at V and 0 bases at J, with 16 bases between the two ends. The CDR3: CASSVATGWGHSGNTIYF. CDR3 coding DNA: TGTGCCAGCAGCGTAGCTACGGGATGGGGCCACTCTGGAAACACCATATATTTT.

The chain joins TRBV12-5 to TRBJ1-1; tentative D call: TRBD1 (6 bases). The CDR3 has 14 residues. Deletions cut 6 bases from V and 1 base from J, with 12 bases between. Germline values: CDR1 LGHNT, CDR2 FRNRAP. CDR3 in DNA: TGTGCTAGTGGCAGGGGACACCCGAACACTGAAGCTTTCTTT. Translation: CASGRGHPNTEAFF.

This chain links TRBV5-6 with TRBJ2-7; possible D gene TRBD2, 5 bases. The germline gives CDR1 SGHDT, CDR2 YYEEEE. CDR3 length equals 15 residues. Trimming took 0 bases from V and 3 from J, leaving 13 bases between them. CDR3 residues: CASSLVGASVYEQYF. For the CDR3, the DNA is TGTGCCAGCAGCTTGGTGGGAGCAAGTGTCTACGAGCAGTACTTC.

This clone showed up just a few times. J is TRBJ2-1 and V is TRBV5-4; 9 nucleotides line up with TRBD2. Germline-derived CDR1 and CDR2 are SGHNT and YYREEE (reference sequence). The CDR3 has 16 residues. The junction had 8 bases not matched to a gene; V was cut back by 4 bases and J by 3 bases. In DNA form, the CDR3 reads TGTGCCAGCAGCCCTGACGTTAGCGGGAGCTACAATGAGCAGTTCTTC. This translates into CASSPDVSGSYNEQFF.

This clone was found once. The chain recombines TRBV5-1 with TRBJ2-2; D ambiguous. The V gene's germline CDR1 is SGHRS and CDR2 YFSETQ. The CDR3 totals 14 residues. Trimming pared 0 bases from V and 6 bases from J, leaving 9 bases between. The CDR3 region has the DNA TGCGCCAGCAGCTTGGGGGTAGCACCCGGGGAGCTGTTTTTT. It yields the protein CASSLGVAPGELFF.